This T cell receptor (beta chain) was identified in a study of sequential checkpoint blockade in melanoma. Across the whole study: TCRβ was sequenced from DNA of about 94 pretreatment tumors.

Many counts were recorded for this clone. The protocol was immunoSEQ multiplex PCR, while the TCRdb copy is restricted to in-frame clones and leaves out a portion. This table holds tens of thousands of clones, roughly a third found once. The V gene's germline CDR1 is SGHNT and CDR2 YENEEA. The CDR3 extends over 17 amino acids. The V and J ends lost 5 bases and 0 bases, in that order; junction bases with no gene match: 8. Treatment specified: randomized to nivolumab then ipilimumab (arm A) or the reverse (arm B). Patients had received no earlier DNA-damaging chemotherapy. The chain combines TRBV11-3 with TRBJ2-1; 9 bases match TRBD1. The clonotype comes from a human donor with melanoma. Specimen: tumor tissue (inferred from file names), collected from a patient given nivolumab and ipilimumab in sequence. CDR3 protein: CASSRSGQGSSYNEQFF. CDR3 nucleotides: TGTGCCAGCAGCCGCTCGGGACAGGGCAGCTCCTACAATGAGCAGTTCTTC.